A single sample gave rise to the 29 T cell receptor beta chains below, sequenced in a study of CD8+ T cells in alopecia areata. RNA was isolated and reverse transcribed to cDNA, the sequencing template. Sequencing was performed with immunoSEQ multiplex PCR; in TCRdb, only in-frame clones are kept and a portion is missing. The sample has 120,000 or so clones, about 51% seen once. The source material was NKG2D-low CD8+ T cells sorted from blood. The origin of the receptors is a human donor with alopecia areata.

The chain couples TRBV30 to TRBJ2-1; the D gene is possibly TRBD1 (6 bases). The germline V and J ends were trimmed by 2 bases and 7 bases, with 9 bases remaining between them. The CDR3 spans 12 residues. The germline V gene encodes CDR1 GTSNPN and CDR2 SVGIG (reference sequence). CDR3 sequence (DNA): TGTGCCTGGAGTACGGACAGAAATGAGCAGTTCTTC. Its translation: CAWSTDRNEQFF.

The CDR3 here is CSVVKTTGEETQYF. In DNA form, the CDR3 reads TGCAGCGTTGTAAAAACGACGGGGGAGGAGACCCAGTACTTC. The chain recombines TRBV29-1 with TRBJ2-5; D is perhaps TRBD2 (6 bases). CDR3 length equals 14 residues. From germline, CDR1 is SQVTM and CDR2 ANQGSEA. Between the trimmed V and J ends, which lost 4 bases and 5 bases, there was a span of 17 bases.

The chain joins TRBV29-1 to TRBJ2-7; D perhaps matches TRBD1 (6 bases). V was pared by 4 bases and J by 5 bases, with 12 bases between. The CDR3 has 12 residues. Per germline, CDR1 SQVTM and CDR2 ANQGSEA. CDR3 DNA sequence: TGCAGCGTTGTTGGGCAGGGGCACGAGCAGTACTTC. Translated: CSVVGQGHEQYF.

The V gene is TRBV30, the J gene TRBJ2-7; D may match TRBD1 or TRBD2 (5 bases each). V lost 8 bases to trimming and J lost 0 bases, with 17 bases between them. The V gene's germline CDR1 is GTSNPN and CDR2 SVGIG (reference sequence). The CDR3 loop spans 14 amino acids. Here the CDR3 DNA reads TGTGCCATGGAAGGGTCAGGGAGCTCCTACGAGCAGTACTTC. Translation gives CAMEGSGSSYEQYF. Looking up the rest from reference TRBV30 and TRBJ2-7 gives the full variable domain: SQTIHQWPATLVQPVGSPLSLECTVEGTSNPNLYWYRQAAGRGLQLLFYSVGIGQISSEVPQNLSASRPQDRQFILSSKKLLLSDSGFYLCAMEGSGSSYEQYFGPGTRLTVT.

J is TRBJ2-2 and V is TRBV29-1; D unresolved. The length of the CDR3 is 11 residues. Trimming stripped 3 bases from V and 5 bases from J, with 4 bases between. Germline lookup yields CDR1 SQVTM and CDR2 ANQGSEA. CDR3 coding DNA: TGCAGCGTTGAGAAGACCGGGGAGCTGTTTTTT. It codes for CSVEKTGELFF.

The J gene is TRBJ1-1, the V gene TRBV27, with 9 bases identical to TRBD1. Looked up from germline, CDR1 is MNHEY and CDR2 is SMNVEV (reference sequence). This CDR3 comprises 14 residues. V shed 5 bases and J 4 bases; nucleotides not matched to a gene: 5. The CDR3 here is CASSPGTGTTEAFF. CDR3 coding DNA: TGTGCCAGCAGTCCTGGGACAGGGACCACTGAAGCTTTCTTT.

The chain uses TRBV29-1 and TRBJ2-5; the match to TRBD1 covers 9 bases. Looked up from germline, CDR1 is SQVTM and CDR2 is ANQGSEA. The V and J ends lost 0 bases and 4 bases, in that order; junction bases with no gene match: 9. The CDR3 runs to 16 residues. CDR3 in DNA: TGCAGCGTTGAAGAGTTTGGACAGGGGCCGGTAGAGACCCAGTACTTC. It is translated as CSVEEFGQGPVETQYF.

This clone was observed a few times. The chain carries TRBV30 and TRBJ1-1, with no clear D. The CDR3 spans 12 residues. The V gene lost 5 bases and the J gene lost 0 bases, with 7 bases spanning the gap. In germline, CDR1 is GTSNPN, CDR2 SVGIG (reference sequence). CDR3 loop: CAWGTMNTEAFF. CDR3 nucleotide sequence: TGTGCCTGGGGCACAATGAACACTGAAGCTTTCTTT.

CDR3 protein: CASTLGLIYGYTF. The CDR3, as DNA: TGTGCCAGCACCCTAGGACTAATCTATGGCTACACCTTC. The chain recombines TRBV6-5 with TRBJ1-2; D unclear. The ends were cut back, 7 bases at V and 4 bases at J, with 13 bases in the middle. CDR1 and CDR2 from the germline V gene are MNHEY and SVGAGI. The CDR3 sequence is 13 residues long.

The V gene is TRBV13, the J gene TRBJ2-7; 7 positions agree with TRBD1. The CDR3 has 14 amino acids. With V trimmed by 4 bases and J by 7 bases, 10 bases remained unmatched. Germline loops: CDR1 PRHDT, CDR2 FYEKMQ (reference sequence). CDR3 coding DNA: TGTGCCAGCAGCTCGGAGATACAGGGGAAAGAGCAGTACTTC. Translating it yields CASSSEIQGKEQYF.

This rearrangement joins TRBV29-1 to TRBJ1-1; no clear D. The V gene lost 1 base and the J gene lost 4 bases, with 7 bases spanning the gap. Germline V gives CDR1 SQVTM, CDR2 ANQGSEA. This CDR3 spans 12 amino acids. Written as DNA, the CDR3 is TGCAGCGTTGAAGGGTCGGGCACTGAAGCTTTCTTT. Protein product: CSVEGSGTEAFF.

This clone was counted between two and nine times. This sequence joins TRBV4-1 and TRBJ2-7; D unclear. The germline V gene has CDR1 MGHRA and CDR2 YSYEKL. V dropped 5 bases and J dropped 4 bases, with 18 bases sitting between them. There are 15 residues in the CDR3. The CDR3 region has the DNA TGCGCCAGCAGCGTAAGCCCGGTTACCTTGTACGAGCAGTACTTC. This gives the protein CASSVSPVTLYEQYF.

The count of this clone is one. V gene TRBV29-1 combines with J gene TRBJ2-5; possible D gene TRBD2, 6 bases. The CDR3 is 12 amino acids. CDR1 is SQVTM and CDR2 is ANQGSEA in the germline V gene. The germline V and J ends were trimmed by 3 bases and 3 bases, with 8 bases remaining between them. Here the CDR3 DNA reads TGCAGCGTTGAGTGGGGGGAAGAGACCCAGTACTTC. Encoded protein: CSVEWGEETQYF. Complete variable domain (other parts from reference TRBV29-1 and TRBJ2-5): SAVISQKPSRDICQRGTSLTIQCQVDSQVTMMFWYRQQPGQSLTLIATANQGSEATYESGFVIDKFPISRPNLTFSTLTVSNMSPEDSSIYLCSVEWGEETQYFGPGTRLLVL.

The rearrangement links TRBV2 to TRBJ1-2, with D hard to call. The germline gives CDR1 SNHLY, CDR2 FYNNEI. Trimming shortened V by 1 base and J by 2 bases, and 11 bases separated the two germline ends. The CDR3 covers 15 residues. The CDR3 sequence is CASSEEGTANYGYTF. Written as DNA, the CDR3 is TGTGCCAGCAGTGAAGAGGGAACAGCGAACTATGGCTACACCTTC.

The rearrangement links TRBV11-2 to TRBJ2-7; D is perhaps TRBD2 (5 bases). The CDR3 is 12 amino acids. V lost 1 base and J lost 6, with 7 bases in between. Germline V gene sequence: CDR1 SGHAT, CDR2 FQNNGV. The CDR3 nucleotides are TGTGCCAGCAGCTTAGTTGGGAGCGAGCAGTACTTC. This encodes CASSLVGSEQYF.

The table lists this clone with a few counts. The chain carries TRBV28 and TRBJ2-1; 7 positions agree with TRBD1. This CDR3 region has 15 residues. Per germline, CDR1 MDHEN and CDR2 SYDVKM. The V and J ends lost 5 bases and 10 bases, in that order; junction bases with no gene match: 14. DNA of the CDR3: TGTGCCAGCAGTCACAGGACAGGTCGCATCGTGGAGCAGTTCTTC. This encodes CASSHRTGRIVEQFF. Filled out from reference TRBV28 and TRBJ2-1, the complete variable domain reads DVKVTQSSRYLVKRTGEKVFLECVQDMDHENMFWYRQDPGLGLRLIYFSYDVKMKEKGDIPEGYSVSREKKERFSLILESASTNQTSMYLCASSHRTGRIVEQFFGPGTRLTVL.

The chain couples TRBV5-1 to TRBJ2-1; D unresolved. The CDR3 is made up of 13 amino acids. V was trimmed by 2 bases and J by 5 bases, leaving 8 bases between them. Germline V gene sequence: CDR1 SGHRS, CDR2 YFSETQ. The CDR3 DNA follows: TGCGCCAGCAGCTTAGGAACGAACAATGAGCAGTTCTTC. Its protein product is CASSLGTNNEQFF.

This chain links TRBV29-1 with TRBJ1-1; no firm D call. The germline gives CDR1 SQVTM, CDR2 ANQGSEA. The CDR3 sequence is 13 residues long. Trimming stripped 2 bases from V and 1 base from J, with 8 bases between. The CDR3 region is CSVERVGNTEAFF. For the CDR3, the DNA is TGCAGCGTTGAAAGGGTCGGGAACACTGAAGCTTTCTTT.

This chain uses TRBV2 with TRBJ2-4; D gene ambiguous. The CDR3 is 12 residues long. V was pared by 1 base and J by 6 bases, with 4 bases between. The germline V gene has CDR1 SNHLY and CDR2 FYNNEI. The CDR3 DNA reads TGTGCCAGCAGTGAAGGCAGAAACATTCAGTACTTC. Translated, it gives CASSEGRNIQYF.

Concerning this clone: The sample holds other DNA sequences that translate to the same CDR3. J is TRBJ1-1 and V is TRBV27, with 7 nucleotides matching TRBD1. With V trimmed by 8 bases and J by 1 base, 1 base remained unmatched. Germline lookup yields CDR1 MNHEY and CDR2 SMNVEV (reference sequence). The CDR3 has 12 residues. The DNA of the CDR3 is TGTGCCAGCGGGGACAGGAACACTGAAGCTTTCTTT. This sequence encodes CASGDRNTEAFF.

The chain's CDR3 is CSVEGGVEYEQYF. CDR3 sequence (DNA): TGCAGCGTTGAAGGGGGGGTAGAGTACGAGCAGTACTTC. The chain links TRBV29-1 to TRBJ2-7, with D perhaps TRBD2 (6 bases). V was shortened by 1 base and J by 4 bases, with 11 bases between the two germline ends. The length of the CDR3 is 13 residues. Germline values: CDR1 SQVTM, CDR2 ANQGSEA.

V usage is TRBV2 and J usage is TRBJ2-2, with D hard to call. Per the germline V gene, CDR1 is SNHLY and CDR2 is FYNNEI. V lost 10 bases and J lost 8, with 17 bases in between. The CDR3 has 13 amino acids. The CDR3 region is CAITNLGIGELFF. The CDR3 nucleotides read TGTGCCATCACGAACCTGGGTATTGGGGAGCTGTTTTTT.

The chain carries TRBV30 and TRBJ1-5; 7 bases are shared with TRBD1. V lost 0 bases to trimming and J lost 5 bases; unmatched junction nucleotides: 4. This CDR3 has 14 amino acids. Germline V lookup: CDR1 GTSNPN, CDR2 SVGIG (reference sequence). The CDR3: CAWSVEGAHQPQHF. The CDR3 nucleotides are TGTGCCTGGAGTGTGGAGGGGGCTCATCAGCCCCAGCATTTT.

V and J are TRBV15 and TRBJ1-2; a possible D gene is TRBD1 (6 bases). V shed 0 bases and J shed 11 bases, with 16 bases lying between them. The CDR3 extends over 14 amino acids. CDR1 and CDR2 (germline): LNHNV, YYDKDF (reference sequence). Written as DNA, the CDR3 is TGTGCCACCAGCAGAGAGAGGACGGGGGCGCGTTACACCTTC. The encoded protein is CATSRERTGARYTF.

This clone was seen more than once but under ten times. The chain uses TRBV29-1 and TRBJ2-2; D ambiguous. Trimming removed 4 bases at V and 6 bases at J, with 9 bases between. The length of the CDR3 is 12 residues. CDR1 is SQVTM, CDR2 ANQGSEA, per germline. The CDR3 spells CSVVVVPGELFF. The CDR3 DNA reads TGCAGCGTTGTAGTTGTCCCCGGGGAGCTGTTTTTT.

This clone was recorded a few times. The V and J genes are TRBV29-1 and TRBJ2-7; D may match TRBD1 or TRBD2 (7 bases each). V lost 0 bases to trimming and J lost 1 base, with 16 bases between them. This CDR3 has 16 amino acids. CDR1 is SQVTM and CDR2 is ANQGSEA in the germline V gene. CDR3 in amino acids: CSVEDPAGDSSYEQYF. The CDR3, as DNA: TGCAGCGTTGAAGATCCCGCGGGGGACAGTTCCTACGAGCAGTACTTC.

V gene TRBV27 combines with J gene TRBJ1-5; no firm D call. V dropped 0 bases and J dropped 1 base, with 7 bases sitting between them. The length of the CDR3 is 15 residues. Looked up from germline, CDR1 is MNHEY and CDR2 is SMNVEV (reference sequence). CDR3 in amino acids: CASSLSDGSNQPQHF. CDR3 sequence (DNA): TGTGCCAGCAGTTTATCGGACGGGAGCAATCAGCCCCAGCATTTT.

V usage is TRBV28 and J usage is TRBJ2-5, with D possibly being TRBD2 (5 bases). CDR1 is MDHEN, CDR2 SYDVKM, per germline. V lost 8 bases, J lost 4 bases, and 14 bases lay in between. The CDR3 is 13 amino acids. DNA of the CDR3: TGTGCCAGCGGAAGGAGGAATCTAGAGACCCAGTACTTC. Its protein product is CASGRRNLETQYF. Supplemented by reference TRBV28 and TRBJ2-5, the full variable domain reads DVKVTQSSRYLVKRTGEKVFLECVQDMDHENMFWYRQDPGLGLRLIYFSYDVKMKEKGDIPEGYSVSREKKERFSLILESASTNQTSMYLCASGRRNLETQYFGPGTRLLVL.

The chain links TRBV29-1 to TRBJ2-7; 9 bases are shared with TRBD1. The germline V gene encodes CDR1 SQVTM and CDR2 ANQGSEA. This CDR3 region has 13 residues. Trimming cost V 4 bases and J 2 bases; bases outside gene matches: 3. The CDR3 reads CSVVRQGAYEQYF. The CDR3, as DNA: TGCAGCGTTGTTAGACAGGGGGCCTACGAGCAGTACTTC.